The rows below give T cell receptor beta chains drawn from one sample of a study of beta chain features in type 1 diabetes. Sequencing used immunoSEQ multiplex PCR; TCRdb keeps in-frame clones, though not all of them. The sample has about 660,000 clones; over 12% are singletons. Material: naive CD4+ T cells from blood. The receptor source for this set is a young man with type 1 diabetes. CDR3s include the opening cysteine and the closing phenylalanine or tryptophan. A D gene is named only where the DNA matches it firmly. Not all rows give a size; the values are once, few, many and, for expanded clones, a class.

J gene: TRBJ2-2
D gene: -
clone size: few
V gene: TRBV14
CDR3 protein: CASRAGTTPGELFF
CDR3 DNA: TGTGCCAGCAGAGCCGGGACCACCCCCGGGGAGCTGTTTTTT

J gene: TRBJ2-7
D gene: -
clone size: -
V gene: TRBV25-1
CDR3 protein: CASSESLGTGYEQYF
CDR3 DNA: TGTGCCAGCAGTGAATCCCTCGGGACCGGCTACGAGCAGTACTTC

J gene: TRBJ1-6
D gene: -
clone size: few
V gene: TRBV30
CDR3 protein: CAWDVNPRAVNSPLHF
CDR3 DNA: TGTGCCTGGGACGTAAATCCTCGGGCAGTGAATTCACCCCTCCACTTT

J gene: TRBJ1-1
D gene: -
clone size: few
V gene: TRBV6-6
CDR3 protein: CASSPRLSGTEAFF
CDR3 DNA: TGTGCCAGCAGTCCGAGGTTATCGGGAACTGAAGCTTTCTTT

J gene: TRBJ1-3
D gene: -
clone size: -
V gene: TRBV6-1
CDR3 protein: CASTQGITGNTIYF
CDR3 DNA: TGTGCCAGCACTCAGGGAATAACTGGAAACACCATATATTTT

J gene: TRBJ2-3
D gene: -
clone size: once
V gene: TRBV25-1
CDR3 protein: CASSTFGWGGEDTQYF
CDR3 DNA: TGTGCCAGCAGTACCTTCGGCTGGGGGGGCGAAGATACGCAGTATTTT

J gene: TRBJ1-2
D gene: -
clone size: -
V gene: TRBV9
CDR3 protein: CASSVMREAVYGYTF
CDR3 DNA: TGTGCCAGCAGCGTAATGAGGGAGGCGGTTTATGGCTACACCTTC

J gene: TRBJ2-1
D gene: TRBD2
clone size: -
V gene: TRBV10-3
CDR3 protein: CAISETSGRVVFYNEQFF
CDR3 DNA: TGTGCCATCAGTGAGACTAGCGGGAGGGTAGTATTCTACAATGAGCAGTTCTTC

J gene: TRBJ2-1
D gene: -
clone size: few
V gene: TRBV4-2
CDR3 protein: CASSQDRLDYNEQFF
CDR3 DNA: TGTGCCAGCAGCCAAGATAGACTGGACTACAATGAGCAGTTCTTC

J gene: TRBJ2-1
D gene: TRBD1
clone size: -
V gene: TRBV10-3
CDR3 protein: CAISGTGVSSYNEQFF
CDR3 DNA: TGTGCCATCAGCGGGACAGGTGTTAGCTCCTACAATGAGCAGTTCTTC

J gene: TRBJ1-4
D gene: -
clone size: few
V gene: TRBV18
CDR3 protein: CASSPGGATNEKLFF
CDR3 DNA: TGTGCCAGCTCCCCCGGGGGAGCAACTAATGAAAAACTGTTTTTT

J gene: TRBJ2-5
D gene: -
clone size: few
V gene: TRBV6-5
CDR3 protein: CASSYSWSSPGETQYF
CDR3 DNA: TGTGCCAGCAGTTACTCGTGGTCATCCCCGGGGGAGACCCAGTACTTC

J gene: TRBJ2-3
D gene: -
clone size: few
V gene: TRBV6-5
CDR3 protein: CATAALSGDTQYF
CDR3 DNA: TGTGCCACCGCCGCCTTGTCGGGCGATACGCAGTATTTT

J gene: TRBJ1-1
D gene: -
clone size: -
V gene: TRBV7-2
CDR3 protein: CASISVNTEAFF
CDR3 DNA: TGTGCCAGCATCTCGGTGAACACTGAAGCTTTCTTT

J gene: TRBJ2-6
D gene: -
clone size: -
V gene: TRBV5-1
CDR3 protein: CASSSHASGANVLTF
CDR3 DNA: TGCGCCAGCAGCTCCCACGCCTCTGGGGCCAACGTCCTGACTTTC

J gene: TRBJ2-3
D gene: TRBD1
clone size: few
V gene: TRBV29-1
CDR3 protein: CSVEGPDRIGYTQYF
CDR3 DNA: TGCAGCGTTGAAGGGCCGGACAGGATAGGGTATACGCAGTATTTT

J gene: TRBJ1-1
D gene: -
clone size: few
V gene: TRBV2
CDR3 protein: CASSALDRNTEAFF
CDR3 DNA: TGTGCCAGCAGCGCTCTAGACAGGAACACTGAAGCTTTCTTT

J gene: TRBJ2-7
D gene: -
clone size: few
V gene: TRBV19
CDR3 protein: CASSIAVLAVYEQYF
CDR3 DNA: TGTGCCAGTAGTATAGCGGTCCTAGCAGTTTACGAGCAGTACTTC

J gene: TRBJ1-5
D gene: TRBD1
clone size: -
V gene: TRBV27
CDR3 protein: CARPGQGPYGGNQPQHF
CDR3 DNA: TGTGCCAGACCGGGACAGGGTCCTTATGGGGGCAATCAGCCCCAGCATTTT

J gene: TRBJ2-7
D gene: -
clone size: -
V gene: TRBV9
CDR3 protein: CASSLEYGVTYEQYF
CDR3 DNA: TGTGCCAGCAGCCTGGAATACGGGGTTACCTACGAGCAGTACTTC

J gene: TRBJ2-7
D gene: TRBD1
clone size: -
V gene: TRBV5-1
CDR3 protein: CASSRQGDEQYF
CDR3 DNA: TGCGCCAGCAGCCGACAGGGGGACGAGCAGTACTTC

J gene: TRBJ2-3
D gene: -
clone size: few
V gene: TRBV4-2
CDR3 protein: CASSQDRGRRSTDTQYF
CDR3 DNA: TGTGCCAGCAGCCAAGATCGGGGACGTCGGTCCACAGATACGCAGTATTTT

J gene: TRBJ1-1
D gene: -
clone size: few
V gene: TRBV4-3
CDR3 protein: CASSQANRVNTEAFF
CDR3 DNA: TGCGCCAGCAGCCAAGCAAACAGAGTGAACACTGAAGCTTTCTTT

J gene: TRBJ1-5
D gene: -
clone size: -
V gene: TRBV15
CDR3 protein: CATSRGRGGNQPQHF
CDR3 DNA: TGTGCCACCAGCAGAGGCAGGGGCGGCAATCAGCCCCAGCATTTT

J gene: TRBJ2-2
D gene: TRBD1
clone size: few
V gene: TRBV5-4
CDR3 protein: CASSSGQGWTGELFF
CDR3 DNA: TGTGCCAGCAGCTCCGGACAGGGATGGACCGGGGAGCTGTTTTTT

J gene: TRBJ2-3
D gene: -
clone size: -
V gene: TRBV7-2
CDR3 protein: CASSLEGITDTQYF
CDR3 DNA: TGTGCCAGCAGCTTAGAGGGCATAACAGATACGCAGTATTTT